The 3 T cell receptor beta chains reported below all come from one sample, sequenced in a study of T-cell memory formation after mild COVID-19. MiXCR, run by TCRdb on the 5' RACE reads, gives a single entry per CDR3 protein. The sample consists of 410,000 or so distinct CDR3 sequences, about a quarter of them appearing once. Sequencing was carried out using PBMCs or a T cell subset sorted from them (not recorded which). These receptors were collected from an adult woman who had mild COVID-19 (a few samples of this study predate the infection). Cell type and time point are not known.

This chain connects TRBV5-1 to TRBJ2-4, with 7 bases aligning to TRBD1. There are 16 residues in the CDR3. V shed 4 bases and J 0 bases; nucleotides not matched to a gene: 7. Germline assignment: CDR1 SGHRS and CDR2 YFSETQ. The CDR3 sequence is CASSPGQSIAKNIQYF. The DNA of the CDR3 is TGCGCCAGCAGCCCGGGACAGTCCATAGCCAAAAACATTCAGTACTTC.

The rearrangement uses TRBV20-1 and TRBJ1-1; 11 nucleotides agree with TRBD1. Germline CDR1 DFQATT, CDR2 SNEGSKA (reference sequence). The CDR3 contains 16 residues. The V and J ends lost 1 base and 5 bases, in that order; junction bases with no gene match: 9. CDR3 DNA: TGCAGTGCTAGAGTGTTAGGTGGGACAGGGGGGACTGAAGCTTTCTTT. Translated, it gives CSARVLGGTGGTEAFF.

The genes are TRBV27 and TRBJ2-1, with 7 bases lining up with TRBD2. The length of the CDR3 is 15 residues. After removal of 3 bases from V and 0 bases from J, the junction contained 2 bases not matched to a gene. CDR1 MNHEY and CDR2 SMNVEV come from the germline V gene (reference sequence). The CDR3 loop is CASSFGGFSYNEQFF. CDR3 DNA: TGTGCCAGCAGTTTCGGGGGGTTCTCCTACAATGAGCAGTTCTTC.